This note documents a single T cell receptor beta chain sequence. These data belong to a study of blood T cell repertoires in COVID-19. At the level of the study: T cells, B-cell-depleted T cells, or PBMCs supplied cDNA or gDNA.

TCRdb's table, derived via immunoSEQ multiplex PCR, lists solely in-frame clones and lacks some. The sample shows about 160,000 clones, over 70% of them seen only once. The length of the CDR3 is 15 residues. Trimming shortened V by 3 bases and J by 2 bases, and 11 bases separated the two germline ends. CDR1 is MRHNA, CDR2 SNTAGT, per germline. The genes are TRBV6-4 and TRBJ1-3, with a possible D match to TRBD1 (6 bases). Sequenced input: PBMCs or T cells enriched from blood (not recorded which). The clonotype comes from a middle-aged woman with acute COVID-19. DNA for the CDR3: TGTGCCAGCAGTGATTCAGGGGCGCCTGGAAACACCATATATTTT. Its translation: CASSDSGAPGNTIYF.